These 22 T cell receptor beta chains share one sample of origin, sequenced in a study of monozygotic twins with cystic fibrosis. Here immunoSEQ multiplex PCR was the method, and the copy in TCRdb shows in-frame clones only, minus some. Of 30,000 to 35,000 clones listed, approximately 72% are singletons. Sequencing input: blood. The receptors were sampled from a girl between 5 and 17 years old with cystic fibrosis.

The chain links TRBV18 to TRBJ2-3, with 13 bases aligning to TRBD2. CDR1 and CDR2 (germline): KGHSH, LQKENI. The V segment lost 0 bases and the J segment 7 bases; nucleotides outside the gene matches: 4. This CDR3 region has 16 residues. The CDR3 region is CASSPPTSGRMYTQYF. CDR3 coding DNA: TGTGCCAGCTCACCACCGACTAGCGGGAGGATGTATACGCAGTATTTT.

This clone was seen a handful of times. CDR3 DNA sequence: TGTGCCAGCAGCGTAGGCCCTGGGTACGAGCAGTACTTC. Its translation is CASSVGPGYEQYF. The chain combines TRBV9 with TRBJ2-7, with unresolved D. This CDR3 comprises 13 residues. Germline V CDR1 and CDR2: SGDLS, YYNGEE. Trimming removed 0 bases from V and 4 bases from J, with 8 bases in between.

This chain links TRBV15 with TRBJ2-7; D unresolved. The CDR3 runs to 15 residues. Deletions cut 0 bases from V and 4 bases from J, with 13 bases between. Germline assignment: CDR1 LNHNV and CDR2 YYDKDF (reference sequence). CDR3 amino acids: CATSRDRINHYEQYV. The DNA for the CDR3 is TGTGCCACCAGCAGAGATAGGATCAACCATTACGAGCAGTACGTC.

V is TRBV7-8 and J is TRBJ2-3, with 8 nucleotides matching TRBD2. J gave up 4 bases and V 2 bases, and 8 bases lay outside the gene matches. The CDR3 totals 16 residues. From germline, CDR1 is SGHVS and CDR2 FQNEAQ. The DNA for the CDR3 is TGTGCCAGCAGCTTATCAGCGGGAGCGCAGGCAGATACGCAGTATTTT. It specifies CASSLSAGAQADTQYF.

This chain joins TRBV19 and TRBJ2-7; 12 bases match TRBD1. CDR1 is LNHDA and CDR2 is SQIVND in the germline V gene (reference sequence). The trim removed 9 bases at V and 1 base at J, leaving 7 bases unmatched. CDR3 length: 15 residues. The CDR3 bases are TGTGCCAGGAGGCGGGACAGGGGGCGATCCTACGAGCAGTACGTC. This sequence encodes CARRRDRGRSYEQYV.

This clone has just a few counts. The chain carries TRBV4-2 and TRBJ1-4, with D perhaps TRBD1 (6 bases). CDR1 is LGHNA and CDR2 is YNFKEQ in the germline V gene. V was trimmed by 2 bases and J by 7 bases, leaving 14 bases between them. The CDR3 covers 15 residues. Here the CDR3 reads CASSQTTGQFEKLFF. The CDR3 region has the DNA TGTGCCAGCAGCCAAACAACAGGGCAATTTGAAAAACTGTTTTTT.

V and J are TRBV7-2 and TRBJ1-2; maybe TRBD1 (6 bases). V gave up 8 bases and J gave up 0 bases, with 19 bases separating them. This CDR3 is built from 16 residues. Germline V lookup: CDR1 SGHTA, CDR2 FQGNSA. The CDR3 nucleotides are TGTGCCAGCTCCTGGAGGGGGAACCCCCCTAACTATGGCTACACCTTC. This sequence encodes CASSWRGNPPNYGYTF.

This sequence joins TRBV27 and TRBJ1-5; tentatively, D is TRBD1 (5 bases). The V and J ends lost 3 bases and 8 bases respectively, with 17 bases between them. The germline V gene encodes CDR1 MNHEY and CDR2 SMNVEV (reference sequence). The CDR3 is 15 amino acids. The CDR3 sequence is CASSLVQGAGEPQHF. In DNA, the CDR3 is TGTGCCAGCAGTTTGGTACAAGGGGCCGGGGAGCCCCAGCATTTT.

The V and J genes are TRBV18 and TRBJ1-5; possible D gene TRBD1, 5 bases. With 5 bases removed from V and 2 bases from J, the gap between germline ends came to 10 bases. Germline V lookup: CDR1 KGHSH, CDR2 LQKENI. This CDR3 contains 14 residues. CDR3 bases: TGTGCCAGCTCAACCGGGACGGGCAATCAGCCCCAGCATTTT. This codes for CASSTGTGNQPQHF. Variable domain in full (rest from reference TRBV18 and TRBJ1-5): NAGVMQNPRHLVRRRGQEARLRCSPMKGHSHVYWYRQLPEEGLKFMVYLQKENIIDESGMPKERFSAEFPKEGPSILRIQQVVRGDSAAYFCASSTGTGNQPQHFGDGTRLSIL.

The chain recombines TRBV2 with TRBJ2-5; 9 positions match TRBD2. This CDR3 is 16 amino acids long. The germline V gene encodes CDR1 SNHLY and CDR2 FYNNEI. After removal of 7 bases from V and 7 bases from J, the junction contained 16 bases not matched to a gene. The CDR3 DNA is TGTGCCAGCATCTTCTCCGTGGCGGGAGGGAGGGGGACCCAGTACTTC. It encodes CASIFSVAGGRGTQYF.

The CDR3: CASSFLSGSYEQYV. The DNA of the CDR3 is TGTGCCAGCAGCTTTCTCAGCGGGAGCTACGAGCAGTACGTC. The chain links TRBV7-2 to TRBJ2-7, with TRBD2 matching 8 bases. V trimming: 3 bases; J trimming: 3 bases; junction bases outside the gene matches: 4. The CDR3 has 14 residues. Germline CDR1 and CDR2: SGHTA and FQGNSA.

The chain joins TRBV30 to TRBJ2-7; 8 bases agree with TRBD2. This CDR3 is built from 15 residues. Germline V gene data show CDR1 as GTSNPN and CDR2 as SVGIG (reference sequence). With 3 bases clipped from V and 4 bases from J, the junction kept 11 bases outside the gene matches. CDR3 in amino acids: CAWRKTSGRIYEQYF. In DNA form, the CDR3 reads TGTGCCTGGAGAAAAACCAGCGGGAGAATTTACGAGCAGTACTTC.

The chain links TRBV19 to TRBJ2-5; possibly TRBD2 for D (6 bases). The CDR3 is made up of 17 amino acids. CDR1 is LNHDA, CDR2 SQIVND, per germline (reference sequence). Trimming took off 8 bases at V and 2 bases at J, with 24 bases between the two ends. The CDR3 loop reads CASRKTRGLHFQETQYF. The CDR3 DNA reads as TGTGCCAGTCGAAAAACAAGGGGACTCCATTTTCAAGAGACCCAGTACTTC.

This clone occurred a few times. The chain has TRBV5-1 and TRBJ1-5; unclear D gene. The V gene lost 0 bases and the J gene lost 9 bases, with 10 bases spanning the gap. CDR1 is SGHRS and CDR2 is YFSETQ in the germline V gene. This CDR3 is 13 amino acids long. The CDR3: CASSLEGTTPQHF. The CDR3 DNA reads TGCGCCAGCAGCTTGGAAGGTACGACGCCCCAGCATTTT.

The V and J genes are TRBV9 and TRBJ2-1; TRBD1 or TRBD2 may be the D gene (5 bases each). With 4 bases removed from V and 9 bases from J, the gap between germline ends came to 14 bases. The CDR3 runs to 13 residues. The germline gives CDR1 SGDLS, CDR2 YYNGEE. The CDR3 sequence is CASSPGDLGEQFF. The CDR3 DNA is TGTGCCAGCAGCCCCGGGGACCTCGGTGAGCAGTTCTTC.

V gene TRBV4-2 combines with J gene TRBJ2-3; TRBD2 might be the D (5 bases). This CDR3 spans 15 amino acids. The germline V gene encodes CDR1 LGHNA and CDR2 YNFKEQ. Deletions cut 0 bases from V and 8 bases from J, with 15 bases between. The chain's CDR3 is CASSQDGRSHSTQYF. The CDR3, as DNA: TGTGCCAGCAGCCAAGATGGGAGAAGCCATAGTACGCAGTATTTT.

In its sample, this clone was seen a few times. This chain links TRBV28 with TRBJ2-7; D might be TRBD2 (5 bases). The V gene lost 1 base and the J gene lost 2 bases, with 9 bases spanning the gap. Germline CDR1 is MDHEN and CDR2 is SYDVKM. This CDR3 has 14 amino acids. The CDR3 DNA reads TGTGCCAGCAGTTTATTGCGGGTTACCTACGAGCAGTACTTC. It specifies CASSLLRVTYEQYF.

The gene calls are TRBV7-2 and TRBJ2-7; 7 nucleotides align to TRBD2. V lost 3 bases, J lost 0 bases, and 5 bases stayed unmatched. Germline CDR1 reads SGHTA; CDR2 reads FQGNSA. This CDR3 comprises 15 residues. As DNA, the CDR3 is TGTGCCAGCAGCTTGGTTGGCGGGAGCTCCTACGAGCAGTACTTC. It specifies CASSLVGGSSYEQYF.

V usage is TRBV5-4 and J usage is TRBJ2-3; 7 nucleotides agree with TRBD2. Germline loops: CDR1 SGHNT, CDR2 YYREEE (reference sequence). This CDR3 is built from 16 residues. J was trimmed by 0 bases and V by 5 bases; bases with no gene match: 9. CDR3 nucleotide sequence: TGTGCCAGCAGAAGTAATAGCGGGCTAAGCACAGATACGCAGTATTTT. This codes for CASRSNSGLSTDTQYF. Variable domain in full (rest from reference TRBV5-4 and TRBJ2-3): ETGVTQSPTHLIKTRGQQVTLRCSSQSGHNTVSWYQQALGQGPQFIFQYYREEENGRGNFPPRFSGLQFPNYSSELNVNALELDDSALYLCASRSNSGLSTDTQYFGPGTRLTVL.

The table lists this clone with a few counts. This chain uses TRBV28 with TRBJ2-7; 10 nucleotides agree with TRBD1. CDR1 is MDHEN, CDR2 SYDVKM, per germline. CDR3 size: 15 residues. With 5 bases clipped from V and 6 bases from J, the junction kept 10 bases outside the gene matches. The CDR3 DNA reads as TGTGCCAGCAGTCTCTCCGGGACAGGGGTCCGCGAGCAGTACTTC. Translated, it gives CASSLSGTGVREQYF.

This clone was recorded a few times. The DNA of the CDR3 is TGTGCCAGCAGTTTATCGTCGACAGCCTCAGTTCAAGCTTTCTTT. This encodes CASSLSSTASVQAFF. The chain employs TRBV27 and TRBJ1-1, with a weak D call TRBD1 (5 bases). Germline CDR1 reads MNHEY; CDR2 reads SMNVEV (reference sequence). V was clipped by 0 bases and J by 9 bases, with 17 bases between them. The CDR3 spans 15 residues.

The J gene is TRBJ2-1, the V gene TRBV6-4; TRBD1 matches at 7 bases. This CDR3 has 14 residues. The V segment lost 3 bases and the J segment 5 bases; nucleotides outside the gene matches: 4. In germline, CDR1 is MRHNA, CDR2 SNTAGT. The CDR3 region has the DNA TGTGCCAGCAGTGAACAGGGGCTGGACAATGAGCAGTTCTTC. Amino acid sequence: CASSEQGLDNEQFF.